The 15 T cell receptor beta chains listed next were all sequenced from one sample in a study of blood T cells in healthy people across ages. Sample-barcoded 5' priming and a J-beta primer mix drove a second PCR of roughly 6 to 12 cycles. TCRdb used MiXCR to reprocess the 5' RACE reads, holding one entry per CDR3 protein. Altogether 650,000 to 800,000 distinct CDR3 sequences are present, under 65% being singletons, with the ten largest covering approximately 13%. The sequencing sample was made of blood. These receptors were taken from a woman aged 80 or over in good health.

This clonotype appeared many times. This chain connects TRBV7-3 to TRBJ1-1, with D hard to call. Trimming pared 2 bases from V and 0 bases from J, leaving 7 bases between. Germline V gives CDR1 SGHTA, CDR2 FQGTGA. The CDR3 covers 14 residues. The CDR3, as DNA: TGTGCCAGCAGCTTATCAGGAATGAACACTGAAGCTTTCTTT. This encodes CASSLSGMNTEAFF.

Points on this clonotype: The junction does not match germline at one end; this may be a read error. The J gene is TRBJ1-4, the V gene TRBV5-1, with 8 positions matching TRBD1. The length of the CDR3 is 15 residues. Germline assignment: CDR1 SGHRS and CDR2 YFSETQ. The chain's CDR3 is CASSPRTGTKEKLFF. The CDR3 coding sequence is TGCGCCAGCAGCCCACGGACAGGGACTAAGGAAAAACTGTTTTTT.

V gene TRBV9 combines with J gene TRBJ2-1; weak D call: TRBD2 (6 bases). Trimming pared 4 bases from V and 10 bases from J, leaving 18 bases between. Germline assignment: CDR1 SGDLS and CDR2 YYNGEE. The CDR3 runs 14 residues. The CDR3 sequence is CASSLTGDSYEQFF. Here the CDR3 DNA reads TGTGCCAGCAGCCTCACGGGGGACTCCTACGAGCAGTTCTTC.

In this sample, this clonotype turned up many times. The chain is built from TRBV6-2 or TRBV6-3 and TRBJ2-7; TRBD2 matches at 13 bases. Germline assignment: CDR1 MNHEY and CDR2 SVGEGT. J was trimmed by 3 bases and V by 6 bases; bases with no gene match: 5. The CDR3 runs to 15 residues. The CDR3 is CASRLAGGPVYEQYF. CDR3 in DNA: TGTGCCAGCAGACTAGCGGGAGGGCCAGTCTACGAGCAGTACTTC.

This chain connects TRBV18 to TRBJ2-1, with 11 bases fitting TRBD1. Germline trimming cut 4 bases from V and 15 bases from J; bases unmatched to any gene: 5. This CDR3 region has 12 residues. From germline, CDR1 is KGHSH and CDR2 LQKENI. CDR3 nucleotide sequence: TGTGCCAGCTCACACGGACAGGGGGCTCCGTTCTTC. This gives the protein CASSHGQGAPFF. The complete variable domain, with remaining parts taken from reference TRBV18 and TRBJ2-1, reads NAGVMQNPRHLVRRRGQEARLRCSPMKGHSHVYWYRQLPEEGLKFMVYLQKENIIDESGMPKERFSAEFPKEGPSILRIQQVVRGDSAAYFCASSHGQGAPFFGPGTRLTVL.

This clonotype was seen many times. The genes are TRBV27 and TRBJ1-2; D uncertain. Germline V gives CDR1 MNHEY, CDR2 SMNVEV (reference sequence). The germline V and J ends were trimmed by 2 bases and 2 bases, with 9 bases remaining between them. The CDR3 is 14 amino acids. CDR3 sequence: CASSLGPPNYGYTF. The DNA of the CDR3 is TGTGCCAGCAGTTTAGGGCCACCCAACTATGGCTACACCTTC.

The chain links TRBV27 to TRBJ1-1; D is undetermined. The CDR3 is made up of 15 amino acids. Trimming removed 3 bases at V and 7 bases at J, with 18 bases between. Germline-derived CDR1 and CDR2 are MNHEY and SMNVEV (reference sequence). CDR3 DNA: TGTGCCAGCAGTTTCGATATTCATCGGATTTTTGAAGCTTTCTTT. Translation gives CASSFDIHRIFEAFF.

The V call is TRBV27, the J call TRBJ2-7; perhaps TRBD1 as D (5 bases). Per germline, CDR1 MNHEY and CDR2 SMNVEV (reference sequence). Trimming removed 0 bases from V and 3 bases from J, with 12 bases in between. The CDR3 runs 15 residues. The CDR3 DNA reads TGTGCCAGCAGTTTATCTAACAGGCACTACTACGAGCAGTACTTC. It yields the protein CASSLSNRHYYEQYF.

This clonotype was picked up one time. CDR3 loop: CASTPRSDYGYTF. In DNA form, the CDR3 reads TGTGCCAGCACCCCTCGTAGCGACTATGGCTACACCTTC. The V gene is TRBV12-3 or TRBV12-4, the J gene TRBJ1-2; the D is unclear. The CDR3 covers 13 residues. With 7 bases removed from V and 3 bases from J, the gap between germline ends came to 12 bases.

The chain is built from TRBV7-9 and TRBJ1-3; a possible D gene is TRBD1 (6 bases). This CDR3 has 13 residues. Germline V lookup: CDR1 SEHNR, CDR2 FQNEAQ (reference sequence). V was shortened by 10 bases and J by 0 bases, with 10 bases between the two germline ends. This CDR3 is CATQGLSGNTIYF. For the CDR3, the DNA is TGTGCCACACAGGGACTCTCTGGAAACACCATATATTTT.

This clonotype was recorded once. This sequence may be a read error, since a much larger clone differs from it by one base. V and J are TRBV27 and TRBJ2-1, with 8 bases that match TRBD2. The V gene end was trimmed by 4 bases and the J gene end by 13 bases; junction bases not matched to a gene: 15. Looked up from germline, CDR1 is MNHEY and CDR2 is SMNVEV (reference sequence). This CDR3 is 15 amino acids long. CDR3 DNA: TGTGCCAGCAGTTCGCGGGGGGCCACACCCCTGACCCAGTTCTTC. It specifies CASSSRGATPLTQFF.

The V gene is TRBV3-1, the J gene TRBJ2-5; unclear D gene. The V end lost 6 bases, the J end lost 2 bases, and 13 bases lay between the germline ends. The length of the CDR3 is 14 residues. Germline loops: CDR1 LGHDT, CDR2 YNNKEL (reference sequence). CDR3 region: CASSQPFRQETQYF. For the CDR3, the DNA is TGTGCCAGCAGTCAGCCGTTTCGGCAAGAGACCCAGTACTTC.

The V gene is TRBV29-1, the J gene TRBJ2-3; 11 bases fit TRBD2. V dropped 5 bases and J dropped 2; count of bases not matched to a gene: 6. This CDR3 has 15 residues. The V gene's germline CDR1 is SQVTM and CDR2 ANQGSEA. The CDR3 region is CSVSGTSGPTDTQYF. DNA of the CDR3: TGCAGCGTTTCCGGGACTAGCGGACCCACAGATACGCAGTATTTT.

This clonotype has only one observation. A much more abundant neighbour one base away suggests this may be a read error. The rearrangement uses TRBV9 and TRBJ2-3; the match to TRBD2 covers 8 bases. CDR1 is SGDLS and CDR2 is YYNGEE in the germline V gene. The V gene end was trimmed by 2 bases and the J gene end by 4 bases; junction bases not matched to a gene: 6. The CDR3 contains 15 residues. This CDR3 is CASSVSGASADTQYF. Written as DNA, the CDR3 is TGTGCCAGCAGCGTTAGCGGGGCCAGTGCAGATACGCAGTATTTT.

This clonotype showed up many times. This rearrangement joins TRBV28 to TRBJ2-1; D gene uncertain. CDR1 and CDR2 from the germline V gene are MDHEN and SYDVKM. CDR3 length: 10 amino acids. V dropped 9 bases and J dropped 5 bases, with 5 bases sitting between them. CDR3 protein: CARLDNEQFF. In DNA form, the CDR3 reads TGTGCCAGACTGGACAATGAGCAGTTCTTC.